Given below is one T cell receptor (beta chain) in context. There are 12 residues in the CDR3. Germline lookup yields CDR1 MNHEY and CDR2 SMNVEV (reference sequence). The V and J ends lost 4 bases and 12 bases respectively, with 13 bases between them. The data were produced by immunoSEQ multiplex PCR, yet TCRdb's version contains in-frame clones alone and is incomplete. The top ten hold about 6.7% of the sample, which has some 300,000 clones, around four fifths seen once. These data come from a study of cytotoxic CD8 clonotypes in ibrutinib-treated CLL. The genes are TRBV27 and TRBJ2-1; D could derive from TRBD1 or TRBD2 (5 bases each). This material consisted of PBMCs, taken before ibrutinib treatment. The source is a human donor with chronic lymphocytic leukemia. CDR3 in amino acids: CASSWGLGVQFF. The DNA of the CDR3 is TGTGCCAGCAGTTGGGGCCTGGGAGTGCAGTTCTTC.